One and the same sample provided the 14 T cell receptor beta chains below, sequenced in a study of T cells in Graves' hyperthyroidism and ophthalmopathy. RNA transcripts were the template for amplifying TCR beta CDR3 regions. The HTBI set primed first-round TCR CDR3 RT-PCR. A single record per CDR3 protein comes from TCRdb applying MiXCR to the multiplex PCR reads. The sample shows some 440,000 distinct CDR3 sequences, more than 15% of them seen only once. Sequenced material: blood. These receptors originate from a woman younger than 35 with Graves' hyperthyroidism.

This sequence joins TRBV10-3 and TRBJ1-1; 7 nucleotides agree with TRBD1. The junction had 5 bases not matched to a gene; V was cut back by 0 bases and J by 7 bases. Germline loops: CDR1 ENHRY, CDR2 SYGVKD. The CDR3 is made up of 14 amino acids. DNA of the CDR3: TGTGCCATCAGTGAGTCGAGGGGGCAGGTTGAAGCTTTCTTT. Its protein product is CAISESRGQVEAFF.

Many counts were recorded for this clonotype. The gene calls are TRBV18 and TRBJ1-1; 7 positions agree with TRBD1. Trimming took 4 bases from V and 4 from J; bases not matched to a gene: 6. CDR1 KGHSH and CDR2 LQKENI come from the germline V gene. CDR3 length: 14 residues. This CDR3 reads CASSLNPGGTEAFF. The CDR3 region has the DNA TGTGCCAGCTCACTCAACCCAGGGGGCACTGAAGCTTTCTTT.

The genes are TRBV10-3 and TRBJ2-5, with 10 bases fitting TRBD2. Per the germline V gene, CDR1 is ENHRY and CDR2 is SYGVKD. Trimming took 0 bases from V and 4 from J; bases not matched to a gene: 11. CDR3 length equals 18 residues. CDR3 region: CAISESSSSGRGGETQYF. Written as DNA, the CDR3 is TGTGCCATCAGTGAGTCAAGTTCTAGCGGGAGAGGTGGAGAGACCCAGTACTTC.

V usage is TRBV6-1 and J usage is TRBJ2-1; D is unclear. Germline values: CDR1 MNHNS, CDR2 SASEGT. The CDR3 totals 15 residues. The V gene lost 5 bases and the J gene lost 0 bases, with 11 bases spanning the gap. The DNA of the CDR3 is TGTGCCAGCAGTTTAACTATGAGCTCCTACAATGAGCAGTTCTTC. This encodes CASSLTMSSYNEQFF.

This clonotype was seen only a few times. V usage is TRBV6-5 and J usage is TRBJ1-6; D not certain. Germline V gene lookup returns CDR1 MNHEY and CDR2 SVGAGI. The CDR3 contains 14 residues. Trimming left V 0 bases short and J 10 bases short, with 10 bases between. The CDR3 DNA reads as TGTGCCAGCAGTTACTCTGCAGGCCCCTCACCCCTCCACTTT. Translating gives CASSYSAGPSPLHF.

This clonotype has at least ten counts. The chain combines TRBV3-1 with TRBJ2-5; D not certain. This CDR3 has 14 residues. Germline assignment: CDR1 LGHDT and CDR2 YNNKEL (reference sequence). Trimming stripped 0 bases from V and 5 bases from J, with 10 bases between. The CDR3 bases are TGTGCCAGCAGCCAAGATCGGCTGGCGGAGACCCAGTACTTC. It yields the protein CASSQDRLAETQYF.

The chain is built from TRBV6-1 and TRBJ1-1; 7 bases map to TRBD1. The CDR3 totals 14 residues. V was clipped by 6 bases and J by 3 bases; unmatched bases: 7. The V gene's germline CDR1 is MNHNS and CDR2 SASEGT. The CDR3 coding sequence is TGTGCCAGCAGACAGGGGCCTACGCACACTGAAGCTTTCTTT. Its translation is CASRQGPTHTEAFF.

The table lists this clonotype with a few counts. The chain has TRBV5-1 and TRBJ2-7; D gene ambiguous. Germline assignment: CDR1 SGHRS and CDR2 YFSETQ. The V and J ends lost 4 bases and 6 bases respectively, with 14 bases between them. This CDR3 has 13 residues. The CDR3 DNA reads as TGCGCCAGCAGCGGGCCAAATCCCACCGAGCAGTACTTC. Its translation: CASSGPNPTEQYF.

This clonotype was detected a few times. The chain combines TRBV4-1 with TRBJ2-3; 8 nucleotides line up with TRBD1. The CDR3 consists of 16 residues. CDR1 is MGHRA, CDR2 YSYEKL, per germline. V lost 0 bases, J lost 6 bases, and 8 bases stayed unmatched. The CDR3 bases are TGCGCCAGCAGCCAAGATCAGAGGCAGGGGGCGGATACGCAGTATTTT. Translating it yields CASSQDQRQGADTQYF.

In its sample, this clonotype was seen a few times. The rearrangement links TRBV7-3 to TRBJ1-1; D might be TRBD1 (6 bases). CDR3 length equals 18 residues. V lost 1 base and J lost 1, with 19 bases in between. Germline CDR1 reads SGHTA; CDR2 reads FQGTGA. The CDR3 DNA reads TGTGCCAGCAGCTTAAGGGGGGCTATGGCTGCGGAGAACACTGAAGCTTTCTTT. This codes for CASSLRGAMAAENTEAFF.

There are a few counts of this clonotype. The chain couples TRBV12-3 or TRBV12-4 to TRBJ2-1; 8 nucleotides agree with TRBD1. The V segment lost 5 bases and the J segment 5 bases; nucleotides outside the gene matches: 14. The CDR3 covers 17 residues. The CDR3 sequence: CASSLLPGDRTNNEQFF. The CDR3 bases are TGTGCCAGCAGTCTCCTACCCGGGGACAGGACTAACAATGAGCAGTTCTTC.

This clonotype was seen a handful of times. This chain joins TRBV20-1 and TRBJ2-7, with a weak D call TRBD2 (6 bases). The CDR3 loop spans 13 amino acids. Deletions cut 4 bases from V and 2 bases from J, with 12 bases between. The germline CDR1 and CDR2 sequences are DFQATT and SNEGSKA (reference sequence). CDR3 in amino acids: CSATSDPTYEQYF. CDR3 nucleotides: TGCAGTGCTACTAGCGACCCTACCTACGAGCAGTACTTC.

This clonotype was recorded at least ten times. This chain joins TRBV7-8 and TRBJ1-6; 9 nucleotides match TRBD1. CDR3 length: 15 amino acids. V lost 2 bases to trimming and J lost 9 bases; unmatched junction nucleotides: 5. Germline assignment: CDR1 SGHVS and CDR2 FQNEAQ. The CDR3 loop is CASSLPGQGGSPLHF. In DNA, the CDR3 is TGTGCCAGCAGCTTACCGGGACAGGGCGGTTCACCCCTCCACTTT.

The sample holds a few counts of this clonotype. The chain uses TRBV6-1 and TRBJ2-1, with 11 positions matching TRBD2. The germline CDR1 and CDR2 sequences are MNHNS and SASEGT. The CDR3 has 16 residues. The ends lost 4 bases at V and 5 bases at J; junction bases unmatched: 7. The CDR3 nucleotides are TGTGCCAGCAGTGCTAAGACTAGCGGGAACCACAATGAGCAGTTCTTC. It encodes CASSAKTSGNHNEQFF.